This record looks at one T cell receptor (beta chain) sequence and its context. TCRdb reprocessed the 5' RACE reads and stores each CDR3 protein as one record, lacking DNA. Its clone listing holds 190,000 or so distinct CDR3 sequences. The data were obtained in a study of monozygotic twins with inflammatory bowel disease. The sample comprised blood. This receptor was taken from a human donor with ulcerative colitis or Crohn's disease, or a healthy co-twin of an affected twin (not recorded which).

CDR3 sequence reads: CSARDRRGGTEAFF. V and J are TRBV20-1 and TRBJ1-1. This CDR3 comprises 14 residues. Germline lookup yields CDR1 DFQATT and CDR2 SNEGSKA (reference sequence).